One sample yielded the 5 T cell receptor beta chains listed below, sequenced in a study of T-cell memory formation after mild COVID-19 (dated by TCRdb to the early 2020s). Preparation of the library involved 5' RACE. TCRdb lists the instrument as Illumina NovaSeq 6000. TCRdb reran the public reads through fastp at Q25 and MiXCR, keeping productive beta chains. Each CDR3 protein gets just one entry, which takes the most common genes and DNA from the rows behind it. The sample table contains 450,000 or so distinct CDR3 sequences; only one count was recorded for around a quarter of them. Roughly an eighth of the sample lies in the top ten. Sequencing was carried out using PBMCs or a T cell subset sorted from them (not recorded which). Every receptor here comes from an adult woman who had mild COVID-19 (a few samples of this study predate the infection). The sample titles of this study are shuffled in the database, so cell type and time point are left out; the donor was told from shared clones.

The V call is TRBV24-1, the J call TRBJ1-5; tentatively, D is TRBD1 (5 bases). CDR3 length equals 15 residues. CDR1 and CDR2 (germline): KGHDR, SFDVKD. Trimming left V 3 bases short and J 7 bases short, with 15 bases between. CDR3 coding DNA: TGTGCCACCAGTGATCCCCCGGGGGTAGGGCAGCCCCAGCATTTT. It translates to CATSDPPGVGQPQHF.

On this clonotype itself: At one end the junction does not follow the germline gene, possibly because of a read error. The chain has TRBV20-1 and TRBJ1-2, with TRBD1 identical over 11 bases. This CDR3 has 14 amino acids. Per the germline V gene, CDR1 is DFQATT and CDR2 is SNEGSKA (reference sequence). The chain's CDR3 is CSARGTGGTYGYTF. CDR3 nucleotide sequence: TGCAGTGCCAGAGGGACAGGGGGAACCTATGGCTACACCTTC.

The chain carries TRBV4-3 and TRBJ2-3, with 10 positions matching TRBD1. V was pared by 4 bases and J by 2 bases, with 3 bases of the junction left unmatched. Per germline, CDR1 LGHNA and CDR2 YSLEER. The CDR3 consists of 15 residues. This chain's CDR3 is CASSRTGGDTDTQYF. CDR3 DNA: TGCGCCAGCAGCCGGACAGGGGGAGACACAGATACGCAGTATTTT.

The chain links TRBV24-1 to TRBJ2-3, with TRBD2 as a possible D gene (6 bases). Trimming cost V 3 bases and J 5 bases, with 17 bases left between them. The germline V gene encodes CDR1 KGHDR and CDR2 SFDVKD. This CDR3 is built from 16 residues. CDR3: CATSDGGTTKRDTQYF. CDR3 DNA: TGTGCCACCAGTGATGGCGGGACGACGAAAAGAGATACGCAGTATTTT.

The table lists this clonotype with a few counts. V gene TRBV7-8 combines with J gene TRBJ2-3, with D perhaps being TRBD1 or TRBD2 (6 bases each). Trimming shortened V by 4 bases and J by 5 bases, and 16 bases separated the two germline ends. Germline values: CDR1 SGHVS, CDR2 FQNEAQ. The CDR3 has 15 amino acids. The CDR3 coding sequence is TGTGCCAGCAGCTCACTAGAGGGGGGCCGAGATACGCAGTATTTT. This sequence encodes CASSSLEGGRDTQYF.